Below are 11 T cell receptor beta chains sequenced from a single sample in a study of blood T cell repertoires in COVID-19. Clones were read by immunoSEQ multiplex PCR, and TCRdb kept only the in-frame ones, dropping some. The table has 50,000 or so clones, 79% seen once. The specimen was peripheral blood. These receptors all come from a man in his 70s with acute or convalescent COVID-19.

The chain is built from TRBV30 and TRBJ1-1; D is possibly TRBD1 (5 bases). CDR1 and CDR2 from the germline V gene are GTSNPN and SVGIG (reference sequence). V was trimmed by 4 bases and J by 5 bases, leaving 14 bases between them. The CDR3 has 13 residues. The CDR3 is CAWTRQGGTEAFF. The CDR3 DNA is TGTGCCTGGACGCGTCAGGGTGGTACTGAAGCTTTCTTT.

V gene TRBV3-1 (or the pseudogene TRBV3-2) combines with J gene TRBJ1-2; TRBD1 matches 7 bases. The V gene's germline CDR1 is LGHDT and CDR2 YNNKEL (reference sequence). This CDR3 has 15 amino acids. With V trimmed by 6 bases and J by 4 bases, 11 bases remained unmatched. The CDR3 protein is CASRRGTADGYGYTF. The DNA of the CDR3 is TGTGCCAGCAGGAGAGGGACAGCCGACGGCTATGGCTACACCTTC.

The rearrangement links TRBV6-5 to TRBJ1-1; D remains ambiguous. CDR1 is MNHEY, CDR2 SVGAGI, per germline. The CDR3 loop spans 11 amino acids. V was pared by 6 bases and J by 10 bases, with 12 bases between. DNA of the CDR3: TGTGCCAGCAGAGAGAACGGTAGAGCTTTCTTT. This encodes CASRENGRAFF.

This chain links TRBV6-5 with TRBJ1-1, with D tentatively TRBD1 (5 bases). This CDR3 spans 13 amino acids. V was clipped by 4 bases and J by 3 bases, with 9 bases between them. CDR1 and CDR2 from the germline V gene are MNHEY and SVGAGI. For the CDR3, the DNA is TGTGCCAGCAGTTCTGCGGGGGACACTGAAGCTTTCTTT. As protein: CASSSAGDTEAFF.

The table lists this clone with a count of one. The chain couples TRBV24-1 to TRBJ2-3, with 10 bases that match TRBD1. With V trimmed by 3 bases and J by 4 bases, 6 bases remained unmatched. This CDR3 comprises 16 residues. The germline V gene encodes CDR1 KGHDR and CDR2 SFDVKD. CDR3 amino acids: CATSDPGQGSADTQYF. The CDR3 nucleotides read TGTGCCACCAGTGATCCGGGACAGGGGTCGGCAGATACGCAGTATTTT.

The count of this clone is one. Its ends do not fully match the called genes, so a read error is possible. The chain is built from TRBV11-2 and TRBJ2-7; 9 bases agree with TRBD1. Germline assignment: CDR1 SGHAT and CDR2 FQNNGV. The CDR3 loop spans 11 amino acids. The CDR3 sequence: CASSSGTGINF. DNA of the CDR3: TGTGCCAGCAGCTCCGGGACAGGGATCAACTTC.

V usage is TRBV7-8 and J usage is TRBJ2-7; D uncertain. In germline, CDR1 is SGHVS, CDR2 FQNEAQ. Trimming stripped 1 base from V and 2 bases from J, with 6 bases between. The CDR3 sequence is 13 residues long. As DNA, the CDR3 is TGTGCCAGCAGCTTAGGAGTGGCCTACGAGCAGTACTTC. It encodes CASSLGVAYEQYF.

V and J are TRBV11-3 and TRBJ2-1; 7 positions agree with TRBD1. V trimming: 5 bases; J trimming: 3 bases; junction bases outside the gene matches: 7. Germline values: CDR1 SGHNT, CDR2 YENEEA. The CDR3 extends over 15 amino acids. CDR3 residues: CASSPRTGHYNEQFF. CDR3 DNA sequence: TGTGCCAGCAGCCCCAGGACAGGTCACTACAATGAGCAGTTCTTC.

This chain links TRBV15 with TRBJ1-5, with a weak D call TRBD1 (6 bases). This CDR3 contains 14 residues. Trimming took 5 bases from V and 11 from J, leaving 19 bases between them. The germline gives CDR1 LNHNV, CDR2 YYDKDF (reference sequence). The CDR3 coding sequence is TGTGCCACCAGCCTCGAACTTGAGGCAGGGGCCCAGCATTTT. Protein: CATSLELEAGAQHF.

The chain joins TRBV28 to TRBJ2-5; 7 bases match TRBD1. The germline V gene has CDR1 MDHEN and CDR2 SYDVKM. The CDR3 totals 14 residues. Losses at the gene ends were 1 base for V and 5 bases for J; bases not matched to a gene: 4. The CDR3 spells CASSLLQGRETQYF. In DNA form, the CDR3 reads TGTGCCAGCAGTTTATTACAGGGGCGGGAGACCCAGTACTTC.

This clone was found once. The rearrangement links TRBV7-2 to TRBJ2-5; 8 bases are shared with TRBD2. The germline gives CDR1 SGHTA, CDR2 FQGNSA. The CDR3 is 17 amino acids. The V segment lost 2 bases and the J segment 5 bases; nucleotides outside the gene matches: 13. The CDR3 sequence: CASSLSASGSAQETQYF. The CDR3 nucleotides are TGTGCCAGCAGCTTAAGTGCTAGCGGGTCCGCTCAGGAGACCCAGTACTTC.